The 7 T cell receptor beta chains listed next were all sequenced from one sample in a study of a mutant IDH1 vaccine in newly diagnosed glioma (dated by TCRdb to the early 2020s). What these receptors recognize is not known. The receptor library was made with the immunoSEQ multiplex PCR assay. Not all clones reach the TCRdb copy of this immuneACCESS table, which keeps in-frame sequences only. Checked studies attribute under half of the gap to unresolved V genes and leave the rest unexplained. The sample table shows around 41,000 clones, and more than 60% are seen once. The ten largest clones represent approximately 6.8% of the sample. The intended sense of this specimen's time point label: week 23, last vaccination. Every vaccine dose consisted of 300 ug of a 20-mer mutant IDH1 peptide in Montanide, administered subcutaneously together with topical imiquimod. Sequencing was performed on PBMCs, taken from a glioma patient whose treatment included an IDH1 peptide vaccine. The receptors were gathered from a woman in her thirties or forties with glioma. Some clones in this sample may be carry-over from other donors' samples.

In this sample, this clone turned up once. The V call is TRBV6-1, the J call TRBJ1-5, with 8 bases identical to TRBD1. This CDR3 has 14 amino acids. The V segment lost 10 bases and the J segment 7 bases; nucleotides outside the gene matches: 12. Germline lookup yields CDR1 MNHNS and CDR2 SASEGT. CDR3 in amino acids: CAITTGVIRQPQHF. DNA for the CDR3: TGTGCCATTACGACAGGGGTGATTCGGCAGCCCCAGCATTTT.

This chain joins TRBV5-1 and TRBJ1-4; 9 nucleotides match TRBD1. CDR1 and CDR2 from the germline V gene are SGHRS and YFSETQ. CDR3 length: 13 amino acids. V lost 5 bases and J lost 7; bases outside the gene matches: 3. The CDR3: CASRQGAGEKLFF. In DNA, the CDR3 is TGCGCCAGCAGACAGGGGGCCGGTGAAAAACTGTTTTTT.

V and J are TRBV5-1 and TRBJ2-6, with D unresolved. CDR3 length equals 15 residues. V was trimmed by 6 bases and J by 0 bases, leaving 10 bases between them. Per germline, CDR1 SGHRS and CDR2 YFSETQ. Written as DNA, the CDR3 is TGCGCCAGCATGGACGCCCGCTCTGGGGCCAACGTCCTGACTTTC. Its protein product is CASMDARSGANVLTF.

The V and J genes are TRBV27 and TRBJ1-5; a possible D gene is TRBD1 (5 bases). Germline V lookup: CDR1 MNHEY, CDR2 SMNVEV (reference sequence). V dropped 3 bases and J dropped 7 bases, with 10 bases sitting between them. CDR3 size: 13 residues. The CDR3 spells CASSLGGGQPQHF. In DNA, the CDR3 is TGTGCCAGCAGTTTGGGTGGGGGACAGCCCCAGCATTTT.

This chain uses TRBV5-1 with TRBJ1-4, with 7 bases identical to TRBD1. Germline trimming cut 3 bases from V and 5 bases from J; bases unmatched to any gene: 13. Germline lookup yields CDR1 SGHRS and CDR2 YFSETQ. This CDR3 is built from 17 residues. CDR3 sequence: CASSSSYIGQANEKLFF. The CDR3 DNA reads as TGCGCCAGCAGCTCCTCATACATTGGACAGGCCAATGAAAAACTGTTTTTT.

This clone is a singleton in its sample. J is TRBJ1-1 and V is TRBV11-3; TRBD1 might be the D (6 bases). Per the germline V gene, CDR1 is SGHNT and CDR2 is YENEEA. The V gene lost 5 bases and the J gene lost 8 bases, with 12 bases spanning the gap. CDR3 length: 12 residues. CDR3 in DNA: TGTGCCAGCAGCAGAGGGGGATCGGAAGCTTTCTTT. It translates to CASSRGGSEAFF.

This chain connects TRBV6-5 to TRBJ2-1; D not resolved. Trimming cost V 2 bases and J 0 bases, with 11 bases left between them. The length of the CDR3 is 16 residues. Germline V lookup: CDR1 MNHEY, CDR2 SVGAGI. The CDR3 sequence is CASSYRSLNSYNEQFF. CDR3 coding DNA: TGTGCCAGCAGTTACCGCAGTCTGAACTCCTACAATGAGCAGTTCTTC.